This T cell receptor beta chain was captured by sequencing in a study of blood T cell repertoires in COVID-19. Across the whole study: Samples representing acute and convalescent COVID-19 were sourced from the United States, Italy and Spain. In each case, the material was cDNA or gDNA derived from T cells, B-cell-depleted T cells, or PBMCs.

Original processing methods: Reference gene primers were amplified, and this amplification served to estimate nucleated cell counts. Using immunoSEQ multiplex PCR, the repertoire was profiled, and TCRdb retains in-frame clones only, with some absent. That table supplies the V and J calls and clone size; D and trimming were determined from the DNA. The table has 61,000 or so clones, more than 60% seen once. The germline V and J ends were trimmed by 3 bases and 10 bases, with 16 bases remaining between them. The germline CDR1 and CDR2 sequences are SNHLY and FYNNEI. This CDR3 has 15 residues. This clonotype was obtained from a woman in her seventies with acute or convalescent COVID-19. This chain connects TRBV2 to TRBJ1-6; tentative D call: TRBD1 (5 bases). Sequenced sample: peripheral blood. The CDR3 spells CASSEESGFFSPLHF. As DNA, the CDR3 is TGTGCCAGCAGTGAGGAGTCAGGGTTCTTCTCACCCCTCCACTTT.